This TCR beta chain stems from a study of T cells in localized non-small cell lung cancer. Study results and caveats: There was higher T cell clonality in uninvolved adjacent lung than in tumor, and it was highest there.

V was shortened by 3 bases and J by 4 bases, with 7 bases between the two germline ends. Germline CDR1 and CDR2: SGHRS and YFSETQ. This CDR3 contains 12 residues. A note on this clone: Its antigen is still unknown.

Profiled with immunoSEQ multiplex PCR; TCRdb holds only in-frame clones, not every one. The data show fewer than 45,000 clones, with roughly four fifths seen just once and around 16% held by the top ten. This receptor was taken from a male donor aged 60 or over with stage III squamous cell lung carcinoma. The chain employs TRBV5-1 and TRBJ2-5, with D possibly being TRBD2 (5 bases). Sample: peripheral blood, taken before any cancer treatment. CDR3 residues: CASSSEGETQYF. CDR3 bases: TGCGCCAGCAGCTCCGAGGGAGAGACCCAGTACTTC.